The next 22 T cell receptor beta chains were all read from a single sample in a study of cytomegalovirus exposure and HLA in healthy donors. 60 Vbeta and 13 Jbeta primers were used in PCR. TCRdb keeps only in-frame clones here, not all; method: immunoSEQ multiplex PCR. The top ten hold 1.5% to 2% of the sample, which has about 120,000 clones, 75% seen once. Material: PBMCs. Receptor source: a woman aged 18-35 years in good health and CMV-seronegative.

The rearrangement joins TRBV29-1 to TRBJ2-1; 7 bases match TRBD1. Germline loops: CDR1 SQVTM, CDR2 ANQGSEA. Losses at the gene ends were 2 bases for V and 8 bases for J; bases not matched to a gene: 6. CDR3 length: 13 residues. For the CDR3, the DNA is TGCAGCGTTGAACGGACAGGAGTCTATGAGCAGTTCTTC. This gives the protein CSVERTGVYEQFF.

The V and J genes are TRBV29-1 and TRBJ2-1; D is possibly TRBD1 (5 bases). Germline assignment: CDR1 SQVTM and CDR2 ANQGSEA. This CDR3 spans 15 amino acids. The V end was cut by 5 bases, the J end by 3 bases, with 17 bases between. CDR3 DNA sequence: TGCAGCGTTCGAGAGCAGGGAAATCACTACAATGAGCAGTTCTTC. Amino acid sequence: CSVREQGNHYNEQFF.

This clone was seen a single time. The chain joins TRBV5-1 to TRBJ2-2; 8 bases are shared with TRBD1. Germline V gene sequence: CDR1 SGHRS, CDR2 YFSETQ. V trimming: 0 bases; J trimming: 5 bases; junction bases outside the gene matches: 3. This CDR3 is 15 amino acids long. This CDR3 is CASSLAGGGTGELFF. CDR3 nucleotide sequence: TGCGCCAGCAGCTTGGCAGGGGGCGGTACCGGGGAGCTGTTTTTT.

This sequence joins TRBV6-5 and TRBJ2-7; D might be TRBD1 (6 bases). Germline loops: CDR1 MNHEY, CDR2 SVGAGI. This CDR3 is built from 16 residues. V was clipped by 0 bases and J by 0 bases, with 12 bases between them. CDR3 sequence: CASSYSAGVSSYEQYF. The CDR3 DNA reads as TGTGCCAGCAGTTACTCAGCAGGGGTCAGCTCCTACGAGCAGTACTTC.

The chain is built from TRBV14 and TRBJ1-1, with D unresolved. V dropped 4 bases and J dropped 8 bases, with 14 bases sitting between them. This CDR3 is 13 amino acids long. CDR1 and CDR2 (germline): SGHDN, FVKESK. The CDR3 nucleotides read TGTGCCAGCAGCCGGAAACTAGAGGGAGAAGCTTTCTTT. It encodes CASSRKLEGEAFF.

The V and J genes are TRBV10-1 and TRBJ2-5; 9 bases align to TRBD1. Germline V gene sequence: CDR1 WNHNN, CDR2 SYGVQD (reference sequence). This CDR3 is built from 14 residues. J lost 7 bases, V lost 0 bases, and 3 bases had no gene match. The CDR3 protein is CASSESAGQGTQYF. The CDR3 bases are TGCGCCAGCAGTGAGTCTGCGGGACAGGGGACCCAGTACTTC.

The chain employs TRBV9 and TRBJ1-2, with D maybe TRBD1 (5 bases). Germline values: CDR1 SGDLS, CDR2 YYNGEE. This CDR3 contains 14 residues. Trimming took off 3 bases at V and 3 bases at J, with 12 bases between the two ends. CDR3 sequence reads: CASSARQTDYGYTF. For the CDR3, the DNA is TGTGCCAGCAGCGCGAGACAGACTGACTATGGCTACACCTTC.

J is TRBJ1-1 and V is TRBV5-1; possible D gene TRBD1, 6 bases. Germline CDR1 reads SGHRS; CDR2 reads YFSETQ. This CDR3 has 13 amino acids. V dropped 6 bases and J dropped 2 bases, with 11 bases sitting between them. This chain's CDR3 is CASNRQDNTEAFF. DNA of the CDR3: TGCGCCAGCAATAGACAGGACAACACTGAAGCTTTCTTT.

This clone came up a few times. The chain is built from TRBV30 and TRBJ2-7, with 8 bases aligning to TRBD1. This CDR3 is 15 amino acids long. The germline V gene has CDR1 GTSNPN and CDR2 SVGIG (reference sequence). V was clipped by 0 bases and J by 1 base; unmatched bases: 5. The CDR3 region has the DNA TGTGCCTGGAGTGTAGGGCAGGGGGCTTCCTACGAGCAGTACTTC. This codes for CAWSVGQGASYEQYF.

V usage is TRBV4-1 and J usage is TRBJ1-1; perhaps TRBD1 as D (6 bases). Trimming took off 3 bases at V and 2 bases at J, with 13 bases between the two ends. The CDR3 has 15 amino acids. In germline, CDR1 is MGHRA, CDR2 YSYEKL. The DNA of the CDR3 is TGCGCCAGCAGCCAGGGACATTGGGGAAACACTGAAGCTTTCTTT. Residues: CASSQGHWGNTEAFF.

The gene calls are TRBV5-1 and TRBJ2-7, with a possible D match to TRBD1 (6 bases). The V and J ends lost 5 bases and 3 bases respectively, with 12 bases between them. Germline CDR1 SGHRS, CDR2 YFSETQ. The CDR3 extends over 13 amino acids. CDR3 sequence (DNA): TGCGCCAGCAGACGGACAGAGAACTACGAGCAGTACTTC. This codes for CASRRTENYEQYF.

The rearrangement uses TRBV15 and TRBJ1-3; TRBD1 agrees at 11 bases. The CDR3 is made up of 16 amino acids. The germline V gene encodes CDR1 LNHNV and CDR2 YYDKDF (reference sequence). With 5 bases clipped from V and 7 bases from J, the junction kept 10 bases outside the gene matches. The CDR3 coding sequence is TGTGCCACCAGCGCCCGGGACAGGGGGATGGGGAACACCATATATTTT. Protein product: CATSARDRGMGNTIYF.

The rearrangement joins TRBV30 to TRBJ1-4, with a tentative D call TRBD1 (6 bases). The germline V gene encodes CDR1 GTSNPN and CDR2 SVGIG (reference sequence). V lost 0 bases to trimming and J lost 7 bases, with 15 bases between them. The CDR3 length is 15 residues. The CDR3 DNA follows: TGTGCCTGGAGTGTACCCACAGGGTGGGGTGAAAAACTGTTTTTT. It translates to CAWSVPTGWGEKLFF.

The J gene is TRBJ2-1, the V gene TRBV11-2, with TRBD2 matching over 8 bases. The CDR3 extends over 14 amino acids. Looked up from germline, CDR1 is SGHAT and CDR2 is FQNNGV. With V trimmed by 9 bases and J by 0 bases, 4 bases remained unmatched. CDR3 sequence reads: CASGGGNSYNEQFF. The CDR3 nucleotides are TGTGCCAGTGGCGGGGGGAACTCCTACAATGAGCAGTTCTTC. The whole variable domain, remainder taken from reference TRBV11-2 and TRBJ2-1, is EAGVAQSPRYKIIEKRQSVAFWCNPISGHATLYWYQQILGQGPKLLIQFQNNGVVDDSQLPKDRFSAERLKGVDSTLKIQPAKLEDSAVYLCASGGGNSYNEQFFGPGTRLTVL.

CDR3 protein: CASSTPRTEAFF. The CDR3 nucleotides are TGTGCCAGCAGCACACCTAGAACTGAAGCTTTCTTT. The chain employs TRBV9 and TRBJ1-1, with D unresolved. The CDR3 loop spans 12 amino acids. CDR1 is SGDLS, CDR2 YYNGEE, per germline. Trimming shortened V by 4 bases and J by 5 bases, and 9 bases separated the two germline ends.

This chain links TRBV27 with TRBJ1-1; TRBD1 matches 9 bases. Trimming took 3 bases from V and 8 from J; bases not matched to a gene: 1. CDR1 and CDR2 (germline): MNHEY, SMNVEV (reference sequence). The CDR3 covers 12 residues. CDR3 amino acids: CASSFGTGEAFF. The DNA for the CDR3 is TGTGCCAGCAGTTTCGGGACAGGGGAAGCTTTCTTT.

The chain combines TRBV5-1 with TRBJ2-3, with D uncertain. CDR1 and CDR2 (germline): SGHRS, YFSETQ. Trimming took 4 bases from V and 4 from J, leaving 13 bases between them. The CDR3 is 14 residues long. CDR3 amino acids: CASSPTSQADTQYF. Written as DNA, the CDR3 is TGCGCCAGCAGCCCAACCTCCCAGGCAGATACGCAGTATTTT.

With respect to this clone: Compared with germline, one end of the junction differs, possibly owing to a read error. The chain combines TRBV5-1 with TRBJ2-7; TRBD1 agrees at 10 bases. The CDR3 runs to 14 residues. The V gene's germline CDR1 is SGHRS and CDR2 YFSETQ. The DNA of the CDR3 is TGTGCCAGCATCCGGGACAGGGGTGATAGCGAGCAGTACTTC. Amino acid sequence: CASIRDRGDSEQYF.

J is TRBJ1-5 and V is TRBV4-1, with D maybe TRBD1 (6 bases). The germline V gene encodes CDR1 MGHRA and CDR2 YSYEKL. Trimming took 3 bases from V and 6 from J, leaving 18 bases between them. This CDR3 has 16 amino acids. For the CDR3, the DNA is TGCGCCAGCAGCCAGGTCCGAGGGGGATTCAGTCAGCCCCAGCATTTT. It translates to CASSQVRGGFSQPQHF.

Only a few counts were recorded for this clone. The J gene is TRBJ2-5, the V gene TRBV5-1, with 7 nucleotides matching TRBD1. Germline CDR1 reads SGHRS; CDR2 reads YFSETQ. Trimming at V came to 4 bases and at J to 0 bases, leaving 6 bases not matched to a gene. The CDR3 has 15 amino acids. Here the CDR3 reads CASSLNRGNQETQYF. The CDR3 bases are TGCGCCAGCAGCCTTAACAGGGGAAACCAAGAGACCCAGTACTTC.

The gene calls are TRBV29-1 and TRBJ2-2; 8 bases are a match to TRBD1. Trimming cost V 3 bases and J 5 bases; bases outside gene matches: 2. Germline V lookup: CDR1 SQVTM, CDR2 ANQGSEA. This CDR3 has 13 amino acids. CDR3 amino acids: CSVDRQGTGELFF. CDR3 nucleotide sequence: TGCAGCGTTGACCGACAGGGGACCGGGGAGCTGTTTTTT.

The V call is TRBV2, the J call TRBJ2-3; TRBD1 matches at 8 bases. CDR1 SNHLY and CDR2 FYNNEI come from the germline V gene. V shed 2 bases, J shed 7 bases, and the junction held 8 bases outside the gene matches. The CDR3 extends over 15 amino acids. The CDR3 spells CASSENPDRAHTQYF. Here the CDR3 DNA reads TGTGCCAGCAGTGAAAACCCGGACAGGGCCCATACGCAGTATTTT.